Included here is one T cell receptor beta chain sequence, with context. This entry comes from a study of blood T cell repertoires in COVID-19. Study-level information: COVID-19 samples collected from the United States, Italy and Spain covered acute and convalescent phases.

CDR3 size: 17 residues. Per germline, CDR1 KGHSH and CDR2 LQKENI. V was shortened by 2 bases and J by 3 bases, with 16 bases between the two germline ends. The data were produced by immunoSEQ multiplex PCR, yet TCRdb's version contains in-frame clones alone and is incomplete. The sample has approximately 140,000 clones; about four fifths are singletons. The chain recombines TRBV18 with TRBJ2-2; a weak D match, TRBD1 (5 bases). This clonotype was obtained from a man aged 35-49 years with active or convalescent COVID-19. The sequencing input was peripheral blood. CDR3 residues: CASSPSPRVVDTGELFF. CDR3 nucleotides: TGTGCCAGCTCACCATCTCCCAGGGTCGTAGACACCGGGGAGCTGTTTTTT.